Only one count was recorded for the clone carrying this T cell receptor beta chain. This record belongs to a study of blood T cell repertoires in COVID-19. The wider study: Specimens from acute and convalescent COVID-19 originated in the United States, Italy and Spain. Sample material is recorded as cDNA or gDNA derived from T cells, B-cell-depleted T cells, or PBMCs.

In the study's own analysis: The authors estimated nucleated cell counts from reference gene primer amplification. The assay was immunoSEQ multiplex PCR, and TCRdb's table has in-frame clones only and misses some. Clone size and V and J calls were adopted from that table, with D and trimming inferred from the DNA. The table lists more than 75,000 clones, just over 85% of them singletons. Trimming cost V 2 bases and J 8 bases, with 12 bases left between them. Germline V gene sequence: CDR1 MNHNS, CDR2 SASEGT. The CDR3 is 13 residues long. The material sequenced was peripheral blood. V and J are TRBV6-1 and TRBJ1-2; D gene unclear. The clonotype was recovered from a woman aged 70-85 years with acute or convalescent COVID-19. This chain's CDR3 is CASSEMRVGGYTF. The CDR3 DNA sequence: TGTGCCAGCAGTGAAATGAGGGTAGGAGGCTACACCTTC.